The 16 T cell receptor beta chains presented below share a single source sample, sequenced in a study of molecular identifiers for immune sequencing clone quantification. Each CDR3 protein is one row after TCRdb ran MiXCR on the PCR reads. The sample holds approximately 550,000 distinct CDR3 sequences, over 20% seen once. Sequencing used naive CD8+ T cells from blood, with Jurkat cell RNA spiked in. Subset meaning: FACS-sorted CD8+CD4-CCR7+CD45RA+ naive T cells. The receptor source for this set is a human donor in good health. Some libraries in this study had Jurkat cell RNA spiked in.

The chain combines TRBV4-1 with TRBJ2-1; 8 nucleotides match TRBD2. CDR1 and CDR2 (germline): MGHRA, YSYEKL. The CDR3 has 16 residues. V shed 4 bases and J 8 bases; nucleotides not matched to a gene: 13. The CDR3 bases are TGCGCCAGCAGCCCTTCGGGGAGCGGGAGAGGATATGAGCAGTTCTTC. Translating it yields CASSPSGSGRGYEQFF.

This clonotype was recorded many times. The rearrangement links TRBV28 to TRBJ2-6, with D perhaps TRBD1 (6 bases). From germline, CDR1 is MDHEN and CDR2 SYDVKM. Trimming removed 2 bases at V and 0 bases at J, with 17 bases between. This CDR3 has 19 residues. The CDR3 reads CASSLLALAGASGANVLTF. The CDR3 region has the DNA TGTGCCAGCAGTTTACTAGCCTTGGCAGGGGCCTCTGGGGCCAACGTCCTGACTTTC.

This clonotype was counted ten times or more. The chain employs TRBV30 and TRBJ2-6, with no clear D. Germline V CDR1 and CDR2: GTSNPN, SVGIG (reference sequence). This CDR3 spans 14 amino acids. V was pared by 3 bases and J by 4 bases, with 10 bases between. The CDR3 reads CAWRTPLGANVLTF. CDR3 nucleotides: TGTGCCTGGAGGACCCCCCTGGGGGCCAACGTCCTGACTTTC. Full variable domain (missing parts from reference TRBV30 and TRBJ2-6): SQTIHQWPATLVQPVGSPLSLECTVEGTSNPNLYWYRQAAGRGLQLLFYSVGIGQISSEVPQNLSASRPQDRQFILSSKKLLLSDSGFYLCAWRTPLGANVLTFGAGSRLTVL.

This clonotype was seen repeatedly, ten times or more. The chain couples TRBV30 to TRBJ2-2; 7 positions agree with TRBD2. CDR1 is GTSNPN, CDR2 SVGIG, per germline (reference sequence). The CDR3 contains 15 residues. Trimming at V came to 1 base and at J to 5 bases, leaving 7 bases not matched to a gene. The CDR3 sequence is CAWSELAKITGELFF. The CDR3 coding sequence is TGTGCCTGGAGTGAACTAGCGAAAATAACCGGGGAGCTGTTTTTT.

The chain links TRBV19 to TRBJ1-2; D is unresolved. The CDR3 covers 13 residues. From germline, CDR1 is LNHDA and CDR2 SQIVND (reference sequence). Trimming took 3 bases from V and 4 from J, leaving 9 bases between them. CDR3 loop: CASSMGMVYGYTF. DNA for the CDR3: TGTGCCAGTAGTATGGGGATGGTCTATGGCTACACCTTC.

The V gene is TRBV13, the J gene TRBJ1-2; D possibly corresponds to TRBD1 (5 bases). V lost 3 bases, J lost 8 bases, and 13 bases lay in between. Per germline, CDR1 PRHDT and CDR2 FYEKMQ (reference sequence). The CDR3 contains 13 residues. For the CDR3, the DNA is TGTGCCAGCAGCTTTCAGGGTCTTAAGGGCTACACCTTC. The encoded protein is CASSFQGLKGYTF. Based on the CDR3 plus reference TRBV13 and TRBJ1-2, the full variable domain is AAGVIQSPRHLIKEKRETATLKCYPIPRHDTVYWYQQGPGQDPQFLISFYEKMQSDKGSIPDRFSAQQFSDYHSELNMSSLELGDSALYFCASSFQGLKGYTFGSGTRLTVV.

The chain is built from TRBV30 and TRBJ2-7; D possibly matches TRBD1 or TRBD2 (5 bases each). The CDR3 has 14 residues. Trimming took off 4 bases at V and 3 bases at J, with 16 bases between the two ends. From germline, CDR1 is GTSNPN and CDR2 SVGIG (reference sequence). The CDR3 loop is CAWTPGTWDYEQYF. CDR3 in DNA: TGTGCCTGGACCCCAGGGACCTGGGACTACGAGCAGTACTTC.

This clonotype came up a few times. The genes are TRBV6-5 and TRBJ1-1; D is undetermined. Germline assignment: CDR1 MNHEY and CDR2 SVGAGI. V was pared by 11 bases and J by 1 base, with 14 bases between. This CDR3 region has 13 residues. The CDR3 DNA is TGTGCCGGAGGTACGAGTCGGAACACTGAAGCTTTCTTT. The encoded protein is CAGGTSRNTEAFF.

Note on this clonotype: Possible read error: a much larger clone is one base away. The V call is TRBV7-8, the J call TRBJ2-7, with a weak D call TRBD2 (6 bases). CDR3 length equals 14 residues. Trimming removed 4 bases from V and 3 bases from J, with 13 bases in between. Germline CDR1 reads SGHVS; CDR2 reads FQNEAQ. CDR3 nucleotide sequence: TGTGCCAGCAGCTCATTTGCCGGGGGCTACGAGCAGTACTTC. Translated, it gives CASSSFAGGYEQYF.

This clonotype came up a few times. A read error may account for a junction end that differs from germline. This chain connects TRBV5-3 to TRBJ2-6; D possibly matches TRBD1 or TRBD2 (5 bases each). TRBV5-3 is treated as an ORF (open reading frame) with a function not yet certain. This CDR3 spans 18 amino acids. The CDR3 DNA follows: TGTGCCAGCAGCTTGGTAGCGACAGATATCTCTGGGGCCAACGTCCTGACTTTC. Protein sequence: CASSLVATDISGANVLTF.

The chain recombines TRBV5-4 with TRBJ2-7, with D possibly TRBD2 on 5 matching bases. The germline V and J ends were trimmed by 3 bases and 4 bases, with 11 bases remaining between them. There are 13 residues in the CDR3. Germline lookup yields CDR1 SGHNT and CDR2 YYREEE (reference sequence). This CDR3 reads CASSWTPGYEQYF. The CDR3, as DNA: TGTGCCAGCAGCTGGACTCCTGGGTACGAGCAGTACTTC.

The chain's CDR3 is CASSYWTGATDTQYF. DNA of the CDR3: TGTGCCAGCAGTTACTGGACGGGAGCCACAGATACGCAGTATTTT. This chain connects TRBV6-5 to TRBJ2-3, with a weak D call TRBD2 (6 bases). The CDR3 runs to 15 residues. Per the germline V gene, CDR1 is MNHEY and CDR2 is SVGAGI. V lost 1 base and J 2 bases, leaving 10 bases between the germline ends.

This clonotype appeared a few times. The V gene is TRBV27, the J gene TRBJ1-1, with D maybe TRBD1 (6 bases). V was clipped by 2 bases and J by 6 bases, with 13 bases between them. From germline, CDR1 is MNHEY and CDR2 SMNVEV (reference sequence). CDR3 length equals 14 residues. The CDR3, as DNA: TGTGCCAGCAGTTTAGGTGGCGGGGGCCCTGAAGCTTTCTTT. The encoded protein is CASSLGGGGPEAFF.

A few counts support this clonotype. The chain links TRBV24-1 to TRBJ2-1, with D unresolved. The germline V gene has CDR1 KGHDR and CDR2 SFDVKD. The CDR3 has 13 residues. Trimming cost V 4 bases and J 7 bases, with 10 bases left between them. CDR3 loop: CATSDSLWNEQFF. CDR3 in DNA: TGTGCCACCAGTGACTCCCTTTGGAATGAGCAGTTCTTC.

This chain connects TRBV20-1 to TRBJ2-7, with TRBD1 matching 10 bases. Germline CDR1 is DFQATT and CDR2 is SNEGSKA (reference sequence). The CDR3 is 16 residues long. V dropped 3 bases and J dropped 5; count of bases not matched to a gene: 13. CDR3 DNA sequence: TGCAGTGCTAGGGGGGTCGGGACAGGGGCCAGGGACGAGCAGTACTTC. It yields the protein CSARGVGTGARDEQYF.

For this clonotype: This may be a read error: a much more frequent sequence differs by one nucleotide. The genes are TRBV4-1 and TRBJ2-5; D might be TRBD1 (5 bases). The CDR3 totals 13 residues. The germline gives CDR1 MGHRA, CDR2 YSYEKL. Here the CDR3 reads CTSSPRQFETQYF. The CDR3 region has the DNA TGCACCAGCAGCCCACGACAGTTCGAGACCCAGTACTTC.